Each of the 21 T cell receptor beta chains below was sequenced from the same sample in a study of shared clonotypes between healthy human individuals. TCRdb's table, derived via immunoSEQ multiplex PCR, lists solely in-frame clones and lacks some. This table has more than 2 million clones, 95% appearing once. The sequenced material came from naive CD4+ T cells sorted from blood. Sample subset: CD45RA+ positively selected. These receptors originate from a man aged 18 to 29 in good health.

The chain couples TRBV7-2 to TRBJ2-5; TRBD2 is a possible D gene (5 bases). CDR1 is SGHTA, CDR2 FQGNSA, per germline. V gave up 0 bases and J gave up 3 bases, with 8 bases separating them. The length of the CDR3 is 14 residues. The CDR3 loop is CASSLARAEETQYF. The CDR3 DNA is TGTGCCAGCAGCTTAGCGAGGGCAGAAGAGACCCAGTACTTC.

The CDR3: CASSLEYLREQYF. CDR3 in DNA: TGTGCCAGCAGCCTGGAGTACCTACGAGAGCAGTACTTC. The chain is built from TRBV7-9 and TRBJ2-7; the D is unclear. V was shortened by 5 bases and J by 7 bases, with 15 bases between the two germline ends. Germline CDR1 SEHNR, CDR2 FQNEAQ (reference sequence). This CDR3 is 13 amino acids long.

This chain connects TRBV10-3 to TRBJ1-5; 12 bases fit TRBD1. The CDR3 runs to 17 residues. Germline CDR1 is ENHRY and CDR2 is SYGVKD. With V trimmed by 8 bases and J by 0 bases, 8 bases remained unmatched. The CDR3 region is CAISGQGADYSNQPQHF. Written as DNA, the CDR3 is TGTGCCATCTCGGGACAGGGGGCAGATTATAGCAATCAGCCCCAGCATTTT.

The chain employs TRBV2 and TRBJ1-1; 8 bases map to TRBD1. Germline CDR1 and CDR2: SNHLY and FYNNEI. The J segment lost 7 bases and the V segment lost 3 bases, leaving 4 bases of the junction unmatched. There are 13 residues in the CDR3. In DNA form, the CDR3 reads TGTGCCAGCAGTGAGTACAGGGGGGTTGAAGCTTTCTTT. Translating gives CASSEYRGVEAFF.

The chain uses TRBV18 and TRBJ2-7, with TRBD1 matching over 7 bases. The CDR3 contains 14 residues. J gave up 5 bases and V 6 bases, and 10 bases lay outside the gene matches. Germline loops: CDR1 KGHSH, CDR2 LQKENI. In nucleotides, the CDR3 is TGTGCCAGCTCCCGGATGGGACAGTTAAACGAGCAGTACTTC. It codes for CASSRMGQLNEQYF.

Remarks on this clone: The sample carries other DNA sequences with the same CDR3. The chain joins TRBV19 to TRBJ1-5; TRBD1 might be the D (5 bases). Germline lookup yields CDR1 LNHDA and CDR2 SQIVND (reference sequence). Trimming left V 3 bases short and J 1 base short, with 10 bases between. The CDR3 runs to 15 residues. Here the CDR3 reads CASSIGTGSNQPQHF. CDR3 nucleotides: TGTGCCAGTAGTATTGGGACGGGGAGCAATCAGCCCCAGCATTTT.

The sample holds one count of this clone. The V call is TRBV10-3, the J call TRBJ2-7; TRBD2 might be the D (6 bases). The CDR3 consists of 12 residues. CDR1 and CDR2 (germline): ENHRY, SYGVKD. The ends were cut back, 2 bases at V and 11 bases at J, with 13 bases in the middle. The CDR3: CAISERDGGKYF. The DNA for the CDR3 is TGTGCCATCAGTGAGAGGGACGGCGGGAAGTACTTC.

In regard to this clone: A read error may produce the germline difference seen at one junction end. This chain links TRBV10-3 with TRBJ1-2; D is unclear. Germline-derived CDR1 and CDR2 are ENHRY and SYGVKD. The CDR3 sequence is 11 residues long. In DNA, the CDR3 is TGTGCCATCAGTGCTAAGTATGGCTACACCTTC. Amino acid sequence: CAISAKYGYTF.

J is TRBJ2-5 and V is TRBV2; 9 positions agree with TRBD1. V lost 7 bases to trimming and J lost 1 base; unmatched junction nucleotides: 4. Germline V CDR1 and CDR2: SNHLY, FYNNEI. This CDR3 is built from 14 residues. The CDR3: CASNGQGTQETQYF. The CDR3 DNA is TGTGCCAGCAACGGACAGGGGACCCAAGAGACCCAGTACTTC.

The rearrangement links TRBV2 to TRBJ1-6; TRBD1 matches at 7 bases. The CDR3 length is 15 residues. J lost 9 bases, V lost 4 bases, and 9 bases had no gene match. Germline-derived CDR1 and CDR2 are SNHLY and FYNNEI. The DNA of the CDR3 is TGTGCCAGCAGTGCCGAGGAAGGGGGCGGTTCACCCCTCCACTTT. This encodes CASSAEEGGGSPLHF.

This clone has just one count. The CDR3 nucleotides read TGCGCCAGCAGCCTAGCGGAGGGGGGCTACAATGAGCAGTTCTTC. This translates into CASSLAEGGYNEQFF. The chain recombines TRBV4-3 with TRBJ2-1, with D perhaps assigned TRBD1 or TRBD2 (6 bases each). From germline, CDR1 is LGHNA and CDR2 YSLEER. Trimming removed 4 bases from V and 3 bases from J, with 13 bases in between. CDR3 size: 15 residues.

This chain links TRBV29-1 with TRBJ2-7; D is tentatively TRBD1 or TRBD2 (5 bases each). V was trimmed by 4 bases and J by 7 bases, leaving 17 bases between them. Germline CDR1 SQVTM, CDR2 ANQGSEA. CDR3 length equals 13 residues. The CDR3 DNA reads TGCAGCGTTGCCCCGGGACCGTTCTGGGAGCAGTACTTC. Translated: CSVAPGPFWEQYF.

The chain is built from TRBV27 and TRBJ1-2, with 7 bases identical to TRBD1. From germline, CDR1 is MNHEY and CDR2 SMNVEV (reference sequence). J gave up 8 bases and V 5 bases, and 14 bases lay outside the gene matches. CDR3 size: 15 residues. The CDR3 region has the DNA TGTGCCAGCAGTCCCCGGGACAGCCTTCTTGGGGGCTACACCTTC. Its translation is CASSPRDSLLGGYTF.

V and J are TRBV7-2 and TRBJ2-5; perhaps TRBD1 as D (5 bases). Trimming pared 5 bases from V and 7 bases from J, leaving 20 bases between. CDR1 and CDR2 (germline): SGHTA, FQGNSA. The CDR3 length is 15 residues. CDR3 sequence: CASSQVGSGLATQYF. DNA for the CDR3: TGTGCCAGCAGCCAAGTTGGGTCAGGGTTGGCGACCCAGTACTTC.

A word on this clone: Other DNA sequences in the sample encode the same CDR3. The chain employs TRBV5-6 and TRBJ2-7; 7 nucleotides align to TRBD1. There are 13 residues in the CDR3. Germline trimming cut 0 bases from V and 5 bases from J; bases unmatched to any gene: 2. Germline loops: CDR1 SGHDT, CDR2 YYEEEE. The CDR3 is CASSLDRGNEQYF. The CDR3 nucleotides are TGTGCCAGCAGCTTGGACAGGGGAAACGAGCAGTACTTC.

V and J are TRBV19 and TRBJ1-4; possible D gene TRBD1, 6 bases. The CDR3 covers 15 residues. V was shortened by 3 bases and J by 5 bases, with 13 bases between the two germline ends. From germline, CDR1 is LNHDA and CDR2 SQIVND (reference sequence). Here the CDR3 DNA reads TGTGCCAGTAGTATCCTCGGACAGCCGAATGAAAAACTGTTTTTT. Its translation is CASSILGQPNEKLFF.

To note about this clone: At the DNA level, this CDR3 is encoded by other sequences in the same sample as well. The V call is TRBV2, the J call TRBJ1-5; D unresolved. This CDR3 spans 14 amino acids. The germline CDR1 and CDR2 sequences are SNHLY and FYNNEI. The V end was cut by 4 bases, the J end by 0 bases, with 7 bases between. The CDR3 region has the DNA TGTGCCAGCAGTGGGACGTATAGCAATCAGCCCCAGCATTTT. It translates to CASSGTYSNQPQHF.

This clone has a single count. This sample includes further DNA sequences coding for the same CDR3. J is TRBJ1-5 and V is TRBV30; D unresolved. From germline, CDR1 is GTSNPN and CDR2 SVGIG (reference sequence). The V gene lost 0 bases and the J gene lost 3 bases, with 6 bases spanning the gap. The CDR3 is 13 amino acids. The CDR3 sequence: CAWSVENNQPQHF. The CDR3, as DNA: TGTGCCTGGAGTGTTGAGAACAATCAGCCCCAGCATTTT.

The chain links TRBV5-1 to TRBJ2-7, with D perhaps being TRBD1 or TRBD2 (5 bases each). The CDR3 loop spans 12 amino acids. Germline CDR1 SGHRS, CDR2 YFSETQ. V gave up 6 bases and J gave up 6 bases, with 13 bases separating them. CDR3 in amino acids: CASTGPGGEQYF. The CDR3 DNA reads TGCGCCAGCACGGGGCCGGGCGGCGAGCAGTACTTC.

This chain uses TRBV5-6 with TRBJ2-2; 9 bases are a match to TRBD1. Trimming took 2 bases from V and 5 from J; bases not matched to a gene: 7. Germline CDR1 SGHDT, CDR2 YYEEEE. The CDR3 loop spans 16 amino acids. The CDR3 DNA is TGTGCCAGCAGCTTCGGGGACAGGGTGAGGACCGGGGAGCTGTTTTTT. This translates into CASSFGDRVRTGELFF.

The rearrangement uses TRBV5-1 and TRBJ2-7; no clear D gene. CDR3 length: 14 amino acids. Germline values: CDR1 SGHRS, CDR2 YFSETQ. V was trimmed by 0 bases and J by 2 bases, leaving 9 bases between them. The DNA of the CDR3 is TGCGCCAGCAGCTTGGGGGCAGTAACCTACGAGCAGTACTTC. The encoded protein is CASSLGAVTYEQYF.